This T cell receptor beta chain was captured in a study of blood T cell repertoires in COVID-19. Study information: PBMCs, B-cell-depleted T cells, or T cells were the source of the cDNA or gDNA that made up the material.

Libraries were prepared by immunoSEQ multiplex PCR; TCRdb keeps only in-frame clonotypes and omits some of them. Among approximately 210,000 clones listed, less than 90% were seen once. The germline gives CDR1 SQVTM, CDR2 ANQGSEA. The ends were cut back, 6 bases at V and 0 bases at J, with 12 bases in the middle. This CDR3 comprises 15 residues. This chain links TRBV29-1 with TRBJ2-6; no firm D call. Sequenced material: peripheral blood. The receptor's source is a man aged 35 to 55 with acute or convalescent COVID-19. This CDR3 is CSVDVTASGANVLTF. The CDR3 DNA sequence: TGCAGCGTGGATGTTACAGCCTCTGGGGCCAACGTCCTGACTTTC.